A selection of T cell receptor beta chains follows, all from one sample in a study of blood T cell repertoires in COVID-19. This table comes from immunoSEQ multiplex PCR, and its TCRdb copy is limited to in-frame clones, with some not included. Seen here are about 150,000 clones, around 80% observed once, and the top ten hold less than 4.5%. The source material was peripheral blood. The receptor source for this set is a man aged 60 to 75 with acute or convalescent COVID-19. Both conserved end residues are part of each CDR3. The D gene is left open where the match is weak. Clone size is given for some rows only: seen once, a few or many times, or a class if the clone is expanded.

len	v_gene	d_gene	abundance	j_gene	CDR3nt	CDR3aa
16	TRBV27	-	-	TRBJ2-1	TGTGCCAGCAGCTTATTCTGGGGGCTAAGGGAGAATGAGCAGTTCTTC	CASSLFWGLRENEQFF
16	TRBV9	TRBD2	-	TRBJ2-1	TGTGCCAGCAGCGTAAATAGCGGGAGGGCTTACAATGAGCAGTTCTTC	CASSVNSGRAYNEQFF
11	TRBV7-2	-	-	TRBJ2-1	TGTGCCAGCAGCTTAGTATATGAGCAGTTCTTC	CASSLVYEQFF
15	TRBV30	TRBD2	-	TRBJ2-7	TGTGCCTGGAGTCCGGGACTAGCGGGAGTTAACGAGCAGTACTTC	CAWSPGLAGVNEQYF
16	TRBV28	-	-	TRBJ2-5	TGTGCCAGCAGTTTTGGGGTAGCGTCAATCCAAGAGACCCAGTACTTC	CASSFGVASIQETQYF
15	TRBV19	TRBD1	few	TRBJ1-1	TGTGCCAGTAGTACCTCGACAGGGGGCACGTCGAAAGCTTTCTTT	CASSTSTGGTSKAFF
17	TRBV10-3	TRBD1	-	TRBJ2-3	TGTGCCATCAGTGGGATTTACAGGGGGTCCCGCACAGATACGCAGTATTTT	CAISGIYRGSRTDTQYF
14	TRBV6-5	TRBD1	-	TRBJ1-2	TGTGCCAGCAGTTCGACAGGGTTGGGCTATGGCTACACCTTC	CASSSTGLGYGYTF
16	TRBV27	-	-	TRBJ2-7	TGTGCCAGCAGCCTGGTCGGGGCGGGGGCCTCCTACGAGCAGTACTTC	CASSLVGAGASYEQYF
14	TRBV6-6	-	-	TRBJ1-6	TGTGCCAGTTCTTTAAGCAGGGATAATTCACCCCTCCACTTT	CASSLSRDNSPLHF
13	TRBV6-6	-	-	TRBJ1-3	TGTGCCACCACTCCGGGGGACGTCAACACCATATATTTT	CATTPGDVNTIYF
17	TRBV18	-	-	TRBJ2-3	TGTGCCAGCTCACCGGTGTCAAGCGGGCTGAGCACAGATACGCAGTATTTT	CASSPVSSGLSTDTQYF
14	TRBV7-6	-	-	TRBJ2-2	TGTGCCAGCAGCCTAGGGGCCAACACCGGGGAGCTGTTTTTT	CASSLGANTGELFF
13	TRBV27	-	-	TRBJ2-5	TGTGCCAGCAGCCTCAGATCCCAAGAGACCCAGTACTTC	CASSLRSQETQYF
16	TRBV27	TRBD2	-	TRBJ2-1	TGTGCCAGCAGTTCGTCTAGCGGGGAGGTTTACAATGAGCAGTTCTTC	CASSSSSGEVYNEQFF
18	TRBV2	TRBD2	once	TRBJ2-4	TGTGCCAGCAGTGTTCCTTCTAGCGGGAGGATCGCCAAAAACATTCAGTACTTC	CASSVPSSGRIAKNIQYF
12	TRBV28	-	-	TRBJ1-1	TGTGCCAGCAGTTTATCCCGCACTGAAGCTTTCTTT	CASSLSRTEAFF
16	TRBV5-4	TRBD2	-	TRBJ2-7	TGTGCCAGCAGCCCGGGGGGGGCAGCGGGACAAGACGAGCAGTACTTC	CASSPGGAAGQDEQYF
16	TRBV19	-	-	TRBJ2-3	TGTGCCAGTAGTATATCCACCGGCGGGGGCACAGATACGCAGTATTTT	CASSISTGGGTDTQYF
13	TRBV28	TRBD1	-	TRBJ1-1	TGTGCCAGCAGTTCGGGACAGGGGACTGAAGCTTTCTTT	CASSSGQGTEAFF